The subject of this entry is one T cell receptor beta chain. These data originate in a study of blood T cell repertoires in COVID-19. Patients from Seattle were sampled longitudinally, starting during active infection. Germline loops: CDR1 SGHRS, CDR2 YFSETQ. Between the trimmed V and J ends, which lost 9 bases and 2 bases, there was a span of 18 bases. The CDR3 spans 16 residues. Source study methods: The assay estimated nucleated cells by amplifying reference gene primers. Method: immunoSEQ multiplex PCR; TCRdb's copy keeps in-frame clones and lacks some. V, J and clone size were drawn from that table, and D and trimming were deduced from the DNA. The data contain a few hundred thousand clones, 90% of them singletons.

Sequenced input: peripheral blood. This TCR derives from a woman aged 45-65 years with COVID-19, enrolled during active disease. This sequence joins TRBV5-1 and TRBJ2-6; D is perhaps TRBD2 (5 bases). CDR3 DNA: TGCGCCACGATCGGGGAGCTGGGAGCTGGGGCCAACGTCCTGACTTTC. Protein product: CATIGELGAGANVLTF.